The source of this T cell receptor beta chain is a study of blood T cells in healthy people across ages. A second PCR of 7 to 11 cycles used a sample-barcoded 5' primer and a J-beta primer mix. At least 2.5 million CDR3-containing paired-end reads were obtained per sample. One entry per CDR3 protein, called by TCRdb with MiXCR from the 5' RACE reads. The data contain around 1,700,000 distinct CDR3 sequences, approximately 28% of them singletons. V gave up 5 bases and J gave up 13 bases; unmatched junction bases: 20. There are 17 residues in the CDR3. Germline V gene lookup returns CDR1 SGHTA and CDR2 FQGNSA.

The chain is built from TRBV7-2 and TRBJ2-4; 10 nucleotides line up with TRBD2. The sample taken for sequencing was blood. The clonotype originates from a woman aged 30 to 39 in good health. DNA for the CDR3: TGTGCCAGCAGCCAAGGGTCGGTTCCTAGCGGGAGCGTTGAGCAGTACTTC. This translates into CASSQGSVPSGSVEQYF.